These 19 T cell receptor beta chains share one sample of origin, sequenced in a study of blood T cell repertoires in COVID-19. Repertoires were generated with immunoSEQ multiplex PCR, while TCRdb's copy carries only in-frame clones and drops some. The sample shows about 170,000 clones, around 85% of them seen only once. Material for sequencing was peripheral blood. Receptors were obtained from a man in his sixties who had recovered from COVID-19.

The chain carries TRBV4-1 and TRBJ1-1; D might be TRBD1 (5 bases). The CDR3 length is 14 residues. Germline CDR1 MGHRA, CDR2 YSYEKL. V was cut by 1 base and J by 4 bases, with 10 bases left in between. CDR3 sequence: CASSQGQGITEAFF. The CDR3 region has the DNA TGCGCCAGCAGCCAAGGCCAGGGAATCACTGAAGCTTTCTTT.

This clone has only a few counts. V and J are TRBV19 and TRBJ2-1, with unresolved D. The CDR3 contains 16 residues. V dropped 5 bases and J dropped 1 base, with 15 bases sitting between them. Germline-derived CDR1 and CDR2 are LNHDA and SQIVND (reference sequence). The CDR3 DNA reads as TGTGCCAGTAGTTCCCCCTATCCTAAGTCCTACAATGAGCAGTTCTTC. Protein product: CASSSPYPKSYNEQFF.

The count of this clone is one. The rearrangement links TRBV6-5 to TRBJ2-5; D is unresolved. The V end was cut by 6 bases, the J end by 2 bases, with 10 bases between. Germline V gene data show CDR1 as MNHEY and CDR2 as SVGAGI. The CDR3 contains 13 residues. The CDR3 loop is CASRTQTQETQYF. In DNA, the CDR3 is TGTGCCAGCAGGACACAAACTCAAGAGACCCAGTACTTC.

V is TRBV11-1 and J is TRBJ1-6; D remains ambiguous. The CDR3 length is 13 residues. With 8 bases removed from V and 4 bases from J, the gap between germline ends came to 9 bases. From germline, CDR1 is SGHAT and CDR2 FQDESV (reference sequence). The CDR3 protein is CASSQAYNSPLHF. The CDR3 DNA sequence: TGTGCCAGCTCCCAGGCGTATAATTCACCCCTCCACTTT.

The chain is built from TRBV5-1 and TRBJ1-1, with a possible D match to TRBD1 (6 bases). Trimming took 4 bases from V and 7 from J, leaving 17 bases between them. Germline-derived CDR1 and CDR2 are SGHRS and YFSETQ. The CDR3 runs 14 residues. Here the CDR3 reads CASSLMTGRDEAFF. The CDR3 DNA is TGCGCCAGCAGCCTAATGACAGGAAGGGATGAAGCTTTCTTT.

This clone was counted ten times or more. This chain links TRBV18 with TRBJ2-7, with no clear D. V lost 0 bases and J 0 bases, leaving 12 bases between the germline ends. This CDR3 has 16 amino acids. Germline V CDR1 and CDR2: KGHSH, LQKENI. CDR3 sequence: CASSPPIVYTSYEQYF. CDR3 DNA: TGTGCCAGCTCACCACCGATTGTATACACCTCCTACGAGCAGTACTTC.

The rearrangement uses TRBV29-1 and TRBJ1-2; no firm D call. Between the trimmed V and J ends, which lost 5 bases and 2 bases, there was a span of 9 bases. Looked up from germline, CDR1 is SQVTM and CDR2 is ANQGSEA. CDR3 size: 12 residues. CDR3 sequence reads: CSVTALNYGYTF. The DNA for the CDR3 is TGCAGCGTTACAGCCTTAAACTATGGCTACACCTTC. Full variable domain (missing parts from reference TRBV29-1 and TRBJ1-2): SAVISQKPSRDICQRGTSLTIQCQVDSQVTMMFWYRQQPGQSLTLIATANQGSEATYESGFVIDKFPISRPNLTFSTLTVSNMSPEDSSIYLCSVTALNYGYTFGSGTRLTVV.

A word on this clone: At one end, the junction sequence differs from germline, possibly due to a read error. This chain joins TRBV7-7 and TRBJ2-2; possibly TRBD1 for D (6 bases). Per the germline V gene, CDR1 is SSHAT and CDR2 is FNYEAQ (reference sequence). The CDR3 sequence is 16 residues long. CDR3 sequence reads: CASSQTGHLDTGELFF. CDR3 coding DNA: TGTGCTAGCAGCCAAACAGGGCATCTCGACACCGGGGAGCTGTTTTTT.

The J gene is TRBJ2-1, the V gene TRBV11-2, with TRBD1 identical over 9 bases. V shed 2 bases, J shed 6 bases, and the junction held 8 bases outside the gene matches. CDR3 length: 16 amino acids. The V gene's germline CDR1 is SGHAT and CDR2 FQNNGV. CDR3 in amino acids: CASSLRWTGDINEQFF. The CDR3 region has the DNA TGTGCCAGCAGCTTACGGTGGACAGGGGATATCAATGAGCAGTTCTTC.

This sequence joins TRBV6-5 and TRBJ1-2, with TRBD1 identical over 7 bases. Germline CDR1 is MNHEY and CDR2 is SVGAGI. The V gene end was trimmed by 5 bases and the J gene end by 0 bases; junction bases not matched to a gene: 6. CDR3 size: 15 residues. The CDR3: CASSLRDSSNYGYTF. DNA for the CDR3: TGTGCCAGCAGTCTCCGGGACAGTTCTAACTATGGCTACACCTTC.

Written as DNA, the CDR3 is TGTGCCAGCAGTTCAGGGATTGGCTACACCTTC. It encodes CASSSGIGYTF. V gene TRBV6-2 or TRBV6-3 combines with J gene TRBJ1-2, with D maybe TRBD1 (5 bases). Trimming pared 4 bases from V and 7 bases from J, leaving 7 bases between. This CDR3 is built from 11 residues. The germline V gene encodes CDR1 MNHEY and CDR2 SVGEGT.

The V call is TRBV19, the J call TRBJ2-6, with D perhaps matching TRBD2 (5 bases). This CDR3 contains 15 residues. Germline values: CDR1 LNHDA, CDR2 SQIVND (reference sequence). With 7 bases removed from V and 1 base from J, the gap between germline ends came to 11 bases. Here the CDR3 reads CASTLRRSGANVLTF. CDR3 in DNA: TGTGCCAGTACTCTAAGGAGGTCTGGGGCCAACGTCCTGACTTTC.

The chain has TRBV18 and TRBJ1-1, with a tentative D call TRBD1 (6 bases). The CDR3 extends over 15 amino acids. V was trimmed by 5 bases and J by 1 base, leaving 14 bases between them. Per germline, CDR1 KGHSH and CDR2 LQKENI. CDR3 DNA sequence: TGTGCCAGCTCAACTTCGACAGGCCAGAACACTGAAGCTTTCTTT. Amino acid sequence: CASSTSTGQNTEAFF.

In the case of this clone: This sample also contains other DNA sequences that code for the same CDR3. This chain connects TRBV5-6 to TRBJ2-7; 9 bases align to TRBD1. Per the germline V gene, CDR1 is SGHDT and CDR2 is YYEEEE. The CDR3 spans 15 residues. V dropped 4 bases and J dropped 0; count of bases not matched to a gene: 5. CDR3 nucleotide sequence: TGTGCCAGCAGCCCTGGGACAGGGAGCTCCTACGAGCAGTACTTC. This gives the protein CASSPGTGSSYEQYF.

This chain joins TRBV5-6 and TRBJ2-7, with 9 positions matching TRBD1. CDR1 and CDR2 (germline): SGHDT, YYEEEE. V was pared by 1 base and J by 5 bases, with 4 bases of the junction left unmatched. The CDR3 is made up of 14 amino acids. CDR3 nucleotides: TGTGCCAGCAGCTTGTGGGACAGGGACCACGAGCAGTACTTC. It yields the protein CASSLWDRDHEQYF.

The chain uses TRBV15 and TRBJ2-2, with 9 positions matching TRBD2. Germline V gene lookup returns CDR1 LNHNV and CDR2 YYDKDF (reference sequence). This CDR3 region has 16 residues. Trimming took 1 base from V and 6 from J; bases not matched to a gene: 6. The CDR3 loop reads CATSRGGGVISGELFF. The DNA for the CDR3 is TGTGCCACCAGCAGAGGCGGGGGGGTTATCTCCGGGGAGCTGTTTTTT.

This rearrangement joins TRBV4-3 to TRBJ2-3, with 9 bases that match TRBD2. This CDR3 contains 17 residues. V gave up 0 bases and J gave up 6 bases; unmatched junction bases: 10. The germline gives CDR1 LGHNA, CDR2 YSLEER. CDR3 region: CASSQDPAGGGTDTQYF. The CDR3 coding sequence is TGCGCCAGCAGCCAAGATCCAGCGGGGGGCGGGACGGATACGCAGTATTTT.

This rearrangement joins TRBV30 to TRBJ2-2, with D tentatively TRBD1 (6 bases). The CDR3 is 12 residues long. Trimming stripped 1 base from V and 7 bases from J, with 7 bases between. The V gene's germline CDR1 is GTSNPN and CDR2 SVGIG (reference sequence). The CDR3 protein is CAWSEGDGELFF. CDR3 nucleotides: TGTGCCTGGAGTGAGGGGGACGGGGAGCTGTTTTTT.

This chain links TRBV11-2 with TRBJ2-2, with 9 nucleotides matching TRBD1. The germline V gene encodes CDR1 SGHAT and CDR2 FQNNGV. The CDR3 loop spans 15 amino acids. Unmatched junction bases numbered 3, after V lost 3 bases and J lost 4 bases. The CDR3: CASSLKTGGTGELFF. The DNA of the CDR3 is TGTGCCAGCAGCTTGAAGACAGGGGGCACCGGGGAGCTGTTTTTT.